The 30 T cell receptor beta chains below all came from one sample that was sequenced in a study of T cell responses to AZD1222 COVID-19 vaccine. Sequenced by immunoSEQ multiplex PCR; TCRdb stores in-frame clones only, minus some. Here the sample spans about 130,000 clones, 80% to 90% being singletons. Specimen: peripheral blood, collected on day 0 of AZD1222 vaccination. All receptors come from an adult in good health.

The chain couples TRBV6-1 to TRBJ1-3; a possible D gene is TRBD1 (6 bases). Germline V gene sequence: CDR1 MNHNS, CDR2 SASEGT. The V end was cut by 1 base, the J end by 2 bases, with 9 bases between. The CDR3 contains 15 residues. In nucleotides, the CDR3 is TGTGCCAGCAGTGAAGGGGCAGGGGCTGGAAACACCATATATTTT. Its protein is CASSEGAGAGNTIYF.

CDR3: CASSARTGATYEQYF. CDR3 DNA: TGCGCCAGCAGCGCCCGGACAGGAGCAACCTACGAGCAGTACTTC. The V and J genes are TRBV5-1 and TRBJ2-7; TRBD1 aligns across 7 bases. Per germline, CDR1 SGHRS and CDR2 YFSETQ. The CDR3 sequence is 15 residues long. V shed 4 bases, J shed 2 bases, and the junction held 9 bases outside the gene matches.

Comments on this clone: Other DNA sequences in this sample translate to the same CDR3. This chain connects TRBV29-1 to TRBJ2-7; D may be TRBD1 (5 bases). CDR1 SQVTM and CDR2 ANQGSEA come from the germline V gene. CDR3 length equals 12 residues. V shed 4 bases and J shed 1 base, with 8 bases lying between them. The CDR3 here is CSVVGQSYEQYF. The CDR3 region has the DNA TGCAGCGTTGTGGGGCAATCCTACGAGCAGTACTTC.

The rearrangement uses TRBV9 and TRBJ1-6; the match to TRBD1 covers 7 bases. The CDR3 is 15 residues long. The germline V gene encodes CDR1 SGDLS and CDR2 YYNGEE. The V segment lost 0 bases and the J segment 16 bases; nucleotides outside the gene matches: 13. CDR3 in amino acids: CASSVASGQHYSLHF. The CDR3 bases are TGTGCCAGCAGCGTAGCTTCGGGACAGCATTATTCGCTCCACTTT.

This clone appeared a few times. This chain joins TRBV18 and TRBJ1-1; D unresolved. With 6 bases removed from V and 0 bases from J, the gap between germline ends came to 8 bases. Germline loops: CDR1 KGHSH, CDR2 LQKENI. The CDR3 is 13 amino acids. CDR3: CASSLGVNTEAFF. CDR3 nucleotides: TGTGCCAGCTCCCTTGGGGTGAACACTGAAGCTTTCTTT.

V usage is TRBV11-2 and J usage is TRBJ2-7; TRBD1 matches at 9 bases. Germline V gene lookup returns CDR1 SGHAT and CDR2 FQNNGV. V shed 1 base and J 6 bases; nucleotides not matched to a gene: 7. The CDR3 spans 15 residues. Here the CDR3 reads CASSLGGTGIPEQYF. Here the CDR3 DNA reads TGTGCCAGCAGCTTAGGTGGGACAGGGATTCCCGAGCAGTACTTC.

This clone appeared a single time. The rearrangement joins TRBV7-9 to TRBJ1-4; D unresolved. Germline CDR1 and CDR2: SEHNR and FQNEAQ (reference sequence). V lost 5 bases and J 8 bases, leaving 15 bases between the germline ends. CDR3 length: 14 amino acids. In DNA form, the CDR3 reads TGTGCCAGCAGCCCTGTGGCGACCGGGGAAAAACTGTTTTTT. It codes for CASSPVATGEKLFF.

The chain combines TRBV19 with TRBJ1-5; TRBD1 might be the D (6 bases). The CDR3 spans 13 residues. The V end was cut by 3 bases, the J end by 5 bases, with 8 bases between. Germline V gene lookup returns CDR1 LNHDA and CDR2 SQIVND (reference sequence). CDR3 DNA: TGTGCCAGTAGTATCAGGGGAGATCAGCCCCAGCATTTT. This encodes CASSIRGDQPQHF. The full variable domain, its missing parts supplied by reference TRBV19 and TRBJ1-5, is DGGITQSPKYLFRKEGQNVTLSCEQNLNHDAMYWYRQDPGQGLRLIYYSQIVNDFQKGDIAEGYSVSREKKESFPLTVTSAQKNPTAFYLCASSIRGDQPQHFGDGTRLSIL.

The V call is TRBV4-1, the J call TRBJ1-1; D might be TRBD1 (6 bases). CDR3 length: 14 residues. V lost 0 bases to trimming and J lost 4 bases, with 9 bases between them. Per the germline V gene, CDR1 is MGHRA and CDR2 is YSYEKL. CDR3 protein: CASSQEVGGTEAFF. The CDR3, as DNA: TGCGCCAGCAGCCAAGAGGTAGGGGGCACTGAAGCTTTCTTT.

The genes are TRBV7-3 and TRBJ2-5, with TRBD2 identical over 12 bases. J lost 3 bases, V lost 2 bases, and 4 bases had no gene match. The CDR3 loop spans 16 amino acids. Germline V gives CDR1 SGHTA, CDR2 FQGTGA. The CDR3 nucleotides are TGTGCCAGCAGCTTATCCCGGACTAGCGGGGAAGAGACCCAGTACTTC. Translated: CASSLSRTSGEETQYF.

The rearrangement uses TRBV28 and TRBJ2-7, with no clear D. This CDR3 contains 13 residues. Germline CDR1 MDHEN, CDR2 SYDVKM. V gave up 1 base and J gave up 3 bases, with 7 bases separating them. The CDR3 is CASSLYRLYEQYF. The CDR3 coding sequence is TGTGCCAGCAGTTTATACAGACTCTACGAGCAGTACTTC. Using reference TRBV28 and TRBJ2-7 for the parts outside the CDR3, the full variable domain is DVKVTQSSRYLVKRTGEKVFLECVQDMDHENMFWYRQDPGLGLRLIYFSYDVKMKEKGDIPEGYSVSREKKERFSLILESASTNQTSMYLCASSLYRLYEQYFGPGTRLTVT.

J is TRBJ2-7 and V is TRBV4-1; D is ambiguous. The CDR3 contains 16 residues. Trimming removed 0 bases from V and 0 bases from J, with 12 bases in between. Germline CDR1 and CDR2: MGHRA and YSYEKL. The CDR3 DNA sequence: TGCGCCAGCAGCCAAGAAACCGGTGGCGGCTCCTACGAGCAGTACTTC. The encoded protein is CASSQETGGGSYEQYF.

The V call is TRBV3-1 (or the pseudogene TRBV3-2), the J call TRBJ2-3, with 12 bases lining up with TRBD1. Unmatched junction bases numbered 11, after V lost 3 bases and J lost 1 base. The CDR3 contains 19 residues. CDR1 is LGHDT, CDR2 YNNKEL, per germline (reference sequence). CDR3 in amino acids: CASSHPRDRGRRGTDTQYF. The CDR3 DNA follows: TGTGCCAGCAGCCACCCCCGGGACAGGGGGCGTCGCGGCACAGATACGCAGTATTTT.

V gene TRBV2 combines with J gene TRBJ1-1; 11 bases are shared with TRBD1. Germline V gives CDR1 SNHLY, CDR2 FYNNEI. V trimming: 6 bases; J trimming: 8 bases; junction bases outside the gene matches: 5. The CDR3 consists of 13 residues. This chain's CDR3 is CASRLDRGREAFF. The CDR3, as DNA: TGTGCCAGCAGACTGGACAGGGGGCGAGAAGCTTTCTTT.

The chain has TRBV19 and TRBJ2-3; 8 nucleotides agree with TRBD2. Germline-derived CDR1 and CDR2 are LNHDA and SQIVND (reference sequence). The CDR3 has 14 amino acids. V lost 6 bases and J lost 4; bases outside the gene matches: 6. The CDR3 sequence is CASSPGGGADTQYF. CDR3 nucleotide sequence: TGTGCCAGTAGCCCGGGAGGGGGGGCAGATACGCAGTATTTT.

V gene TRBV5-1 combines with J gene TRBJ2-6, with 7 bases identical to TRBD1. CDR3 length: 16 amino acids. The ends lost 2 bases at V and 3 bases at J; junction bases unmatched: 5. Germline CDR1 and CDR2: SGHRS and YFSETQ. CDR3 region: CASSLGGADGANVLTF. The CDR3 DNA sequence: TGCGCCAGCAGCTTAGGGGGCGCGGATGGGGCCAACGTCCTGACTTTC.

This chain joins TRBV11-2 and TRBJ2-1; possible D gene TRBD1, 5 bases. Trimming removed 3 bases from V and 4 bases from J, with 13 bases in between. The CDR3 has 15 residues. The germline gives CDR1 SGHAT, CDR2 FQNNGV. The CDR3 sequence: CASSLGQGDYNEQFF. The CDR3 bases are TGTGCCAGCAGCTTGGGTCAGGGCGATTACAATGAGCAGTTCTTC.

CDR3 region: CASKLAGVWTDTQYF. CDR3 nucleotides: TGTGCCAGCAAACTAGCGGGAGTTTGGACAGATACGCAGTATTTT. The chain has TRBV27 and TRBJ2-3; TRBD2 matches at 11 bases. CDR3 length equals 15 residues. V lost 7 bases, J lost 3 bases, and 6 bases stayed unmatched. Per germline, CDR1 MNHEY and CDR2 SMNVEV (reference sequence).

This clone occurred once. The chain couples TRBV6-5 to TRBJ2-3, with 9 bases lining up with TRBD1. CDR3 length: 15 amino acids. The germline V gene encodes CDR1 MNHEY and CDR2 SVGAGI. V shed 5 bases, J shed 3 bases, and the junction held 6 bases outside the gene matches. CDR3 bases: TGTGCCAGCAGTCACGGACAGGGGATAACAGATACGCAGTATTTT. This sequence encodes CASSHGQGITDTQYF.

The V and J genes are TRBV2 and TRBJ1-5; no reliable D call. V gave up 3 bases and J gave up 0 bases, with 3 bases separating them. The CDR3 length is 13 residues. The germline gives CDR1 SNHLY, CDR2 FYNNEI. The CDR3 loop is CASSDDSNQPQHF. The CDR3, as DNA: TGTGCCAGCAGTGATGATAGCAATCAGCCCCAGCATTTT.

J is TRBJ2-3 and V is TRBV9, with 10 bases matching TRBD2. CDR3 length: 16 residues. CDR1 is SGDLS and CDR2 is YYNGEE in the germline V gene. With 4 bases clipped from V and 0 bases from J, the junction kept 5 bases outside the gene matches. CDR3 amino acids: CASSPRTSGSTDTQYF. CDR3 coding DNA: TGTGCCAGCAGCCCCAGGACTAGCGGTAGCACAGATACGCAGTATTTT.

This chain links TRBV6-6 with TRBJ2-1; unclear D gene. This CDR3 is built from 12 residues. V was trimmed by 5 bases and J by 10 bases, leaving 12 bases between them. The germline V gene has CDR1 MNHNY and CDR2 SVGAGI (reference sequence). CDR3 nucleotides: TGTGCCAGCAGTGATAAAATGGGGGAGCAGTTCTTC. Amino acids: CASSDKMGEQFF.

V gene TRBV10-3 combines with J gene TRBJ2-4; 9 bases map to TRBD2. Germline CDR1 and CDR2: ENHRY and SYGVKD. Unmatched junction bases numbered 12, after V lost 3 bases and J lost 6 bases. The length of the CDR3 is 17 residues. The CDR3 DNA reads TGTGCCATCAGTGATTTCGCGGGAGGGCAGGGGGGAAACATTCAGTACTTC. Protein: CAISDFAGGQGGNIQYF.

The rearrangement links TRBV11-3 to TRBJ2-5, with D perhaps matching TRBD2 (6 bases). V was shortened by 1 base and J by 0 bases, with 12 bases between the two germline ends. CDR1 SGHNT and CDR2 YENEEA come from the germline V gene. The CDR3 loop spans 16 amino acids. The CDR3 spells CASSLGLAQYQETQYF. As DNA, the CDR3 is TGTGCCAGCAGCTTAGGGCTAGCGCAATACCAAGAGACCCAGTACTTC.

The chain has TRBV18 and TRBJ2-1; no definite D call. CDR1 is KGHSH, CDR2 LQKENI, per germline. The CDR3 sequence is 13 residues long. V lost 0 bases and J lost 12, with 12 bases in between. CDR3 nucleotide sequence: TGTGCCAGCTCACCACCGAGCGAAGACTCGCAGTTCTTC. It encodes CASSPPSEDSQFF. The whole variable domain, filled in from reference TRBV18 and TRBJ2-1, reads NAGVMQNPRHLVRRRGQEARLRCSPMKGHSHVYWYRQLPEEGLKFMVYLQKENIIDESGMPKERFSAEFPKEGPSILRIQQVVRGDSAAYFCASSPPSEDSQFFGPGTRLTVL.

J is TRBJ1-1 and V is TRBV10-3, with a weak D call TRBD1 (5 bases). In germline, CDR1 is ENHRY, CDR2 SYGVKD. Between the trimmed V and J ends, which lost 3 bases and 1 base, there was a span of 9 bases. This CDR3 comprises 14 residues. CDR3 bases: TGTGCCATCAGTGATCGACAGCAGAACACTGAAGCTTTCTTT. Amino acids: CAISDRQQNTEAFF.

The chain joins TRBV11-1 to TRBJ1-2; TRBD1 matches 10 bases. This CDR3 has 14 amino acids. V lost 3 bases to trimming and J lost 3 bases; unmatched junction nucleotides: 1. Germline V CDR1 and CDR2: SGHAT, FQDESV (reference sequence). The CDR3 DNA is TGTGCCAGCAGCTTTGGGACAGGGGACTATGGCTACACCTTC. Its translation is CASSFGTGDYGYTF.

This clone was seen a single time. This sequence joins TRBV2 and TRBJ1-1; D is unresolved. Germline V gene data show CDR1 as SNHLY and CDR2 as FYNNEI. This CDR3 spans 11 amino acids. V was shortened by 7 bases and J by 0 bases, with 3 bases between the two germline ends. The CDR3 DNA reads TGTGCCAGCACCCTGAACACTGAAGCTTTCTTT. Protein: CASTLNTEAFF.

The chain combines TRBV6-5 with TRBJ1-6; no clear D. The germline V gene encodes CDR1 MNHEY and CDR2 SVGAGI. V was trimmed by 6 bases and J by 5 bases, leaving 14 bases between them. This CDR3 is built from 15 residues. The CDR3 spells CASREIQSHNSPLHF. CDR3 coding DNA: TGTGCCAGCAGGGAGATACAGAGCCATAATTCACCCCTCCACTTT.

The V call is TRBV12-3 or TRBV12-4, the J call TRBJ1-2; D is unresolved. This CDR3 is built from 12 residues. Trimming pared 2 bases from V and 6 bases from J, leaving 7 bases between. The CDR3 DNA is TGTGCCAGCAGTTTAATCGGAAATGGCTACACCTTC. The encoded protein is CASSLIGNGYTF.